The clone carrying this TCR beta chain was seen a single time. Its antigen remains unidentified. Profiled with immunoSEQ multiplex PCR; TCRdb holds only in-frame clones, not every one. In the table there are approximately 100,000 clones, more than 70% of which are singletons. This sample is part of a study of T cell responses to AZD1222 COVID-19 vaccine. Study-wide results and caveats: Per reports, nearly half of all spike-specific TCRs target regions that are unmutated in variants. The peak T cell response came first, and repertoires were sampled only after it. White British donors predominated, females outnumbered males, and clonal diversity was possibly underestimated.

This sample comprised peripheral blood, obtained 28 days after the second AZD1222 dose. The sequence came from an adult who received the AZD1222 COVID-19 vaccine.

For the CDR3, the DNA is TGCGCCAGCAGCTTGGGGCAGGGGCATGGCTACACCTTC. Amino acids: CASSLGQGHGYTF. V gene TRBV5-1 combines with J gene TRBJ1-2, with a tentative D call TRBD1 (6 bases). The CDR3 has 13 amino acids. CDR1 and CDR2 from the germline V gene are SGHRS and YFSETQ. V lost 0 bases and J lost 6, with 9 bases in between.